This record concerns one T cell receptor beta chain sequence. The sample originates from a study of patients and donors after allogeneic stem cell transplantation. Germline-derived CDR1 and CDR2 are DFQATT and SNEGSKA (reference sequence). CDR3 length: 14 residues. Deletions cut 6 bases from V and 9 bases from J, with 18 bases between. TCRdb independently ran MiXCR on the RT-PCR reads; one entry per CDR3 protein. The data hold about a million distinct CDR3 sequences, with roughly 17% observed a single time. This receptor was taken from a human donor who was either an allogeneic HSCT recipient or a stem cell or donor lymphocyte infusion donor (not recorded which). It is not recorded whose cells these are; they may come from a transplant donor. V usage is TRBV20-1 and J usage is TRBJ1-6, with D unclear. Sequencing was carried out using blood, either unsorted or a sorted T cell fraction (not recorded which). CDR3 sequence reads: CSAVTVGPTSPLHF. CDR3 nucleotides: TGCAGTGCAGTAACTGTAGGGCCTACTTCACCCCTCCACTTT.